A single sample is the source of the 5 T cell receptor beta chains below, sequenced in a study of cytomegalovirus exposure and HLA in healthy donors. PCR amplification relied on 60 Vbeta primers (plus 13 Jbeta primers). Assay used: immunoSEQ multiplex PCR; TCRdb lists only in-frame clones, some missing. Among 120,000 or so clones listed, approximately 10% were seen once. Specimen: PBMCs. Receptors originate from a woman aged 18-29 years in good health and CMV-seropositive.

This clone was seen only a few times. Written as DNA, the CDR3 is TGCAGCGTTGAGACCGCTGGGGGGCAGGGAATTGCTCCGGGACTAGCGGGAGGGTTCAATGAGCAGTTCTTC. It codes for CSVETAGGQGIAPGLAGGFNEQFF. The chain employs TRBV29-1 and TRBJ2-1; 16 bases fit TRBD2. Germline lookup yields CDR1 SQVTM and CDR2 ANQGSEA. The length of the CDR3 is 24 residues. The V gene end was trimmed by 3 bases and the J gene end by 6 bases; junction bases not matched to a gene: 29.

There are a few counts of this clone. No conserved phenylalanine or tryptophan ends this CDR3, so it is likely a read error. The limits of the CDR3 on the DNA are not certain, so only TCRdb's listed CDR3 is given. The rearrangement uses TRBV6-1 and TRBJ1-2; TRBD1 was called by the table and not checked on the DNA. Germline assignment: CDR1 MNHNS and CDR2 SASEGT. The CDR3 totals 13 residues, both ends included. The CDR3 sequence: CASRSGTELQGVS.

The count of this clone is one. V gene TRBV27 combines with J gene TRBJ2-1; D not certain. Germline V CDR1 and CDR2: MNHEY, SMNVEV (reference sequence). V was shortened by 4 bases and J by 7 bases, with 11 bases between the two germline ends. This CDR3 is 13 amino acids long. The CDR3 is CASSSIEVNEQFF. The CDR3 DNA reads as TGTGCCAGCAGTTCTATCGAGGTTAATGAGCAGTTCTTC.

This sequence joins TRBV6-1 and TRBJ2-1, with 7 bases aligning to TRBD2. The J segment lost 1 base and the V segment lost 6 bases, leaving 6 bases of the junction unmatched. This CDR3 has 15 residues. Germline V CDR1 and CDR2: MNHNS, SASEGT. CDR3 loop: CASRDPSGSYNEQFF. CDR3 bases: TGTGCCAGCAGGGATCCTAGCGGTTCCTACAATGAGCAGTTCTTC.

This clone showed up just a few times. The rearrangement links TRBV5-1 to TRBJ1-5; 7 bases are shared with TRBD1. This CDR3 region has 15 residues. V lost 2 bases and J lost 2; bases outside the gene matches: 4. Germline CDR1 reads SGHRS; CDR2 reads YFSETQ. CDR3 DNA sequence: TGCGCCAGCAGCTTTACAGGGGCCGGCAATCAGCCCCAGCATTTT. Amino acid sequence: CASSFTGAGNQPQHF. Full variable domain (rest looked up from reference TRBV5-1 and TRBJ1-5): KAGVTQTPRYLIKTRGQQVTLSCSPISGHRSVSWYQQTPGQGLQFLFEYFSETQRNKGNFPGRFSGRQFSNSRSEMNVSTLELGDSALYLCASSFTGAGNQPQHFGDGTRLSIL.